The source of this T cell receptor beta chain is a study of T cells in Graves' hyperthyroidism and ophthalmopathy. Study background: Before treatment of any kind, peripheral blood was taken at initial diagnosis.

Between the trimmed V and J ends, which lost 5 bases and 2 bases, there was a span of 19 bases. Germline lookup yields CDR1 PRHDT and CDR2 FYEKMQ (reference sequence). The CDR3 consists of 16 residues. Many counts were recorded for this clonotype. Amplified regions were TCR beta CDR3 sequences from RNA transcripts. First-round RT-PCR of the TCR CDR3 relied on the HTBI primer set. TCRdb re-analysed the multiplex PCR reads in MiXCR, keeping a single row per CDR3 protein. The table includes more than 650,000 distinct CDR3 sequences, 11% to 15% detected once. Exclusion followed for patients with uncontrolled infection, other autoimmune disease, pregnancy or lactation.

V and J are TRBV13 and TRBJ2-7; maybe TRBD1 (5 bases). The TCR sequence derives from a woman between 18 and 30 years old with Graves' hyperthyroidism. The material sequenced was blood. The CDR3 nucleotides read TGTGCCAGCAGCCCACCGCAGGGTCCGCACCCCTACGAGCAGTACTTC. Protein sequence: CASSPPQGPHPYEQYF. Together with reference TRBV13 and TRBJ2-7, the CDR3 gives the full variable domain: AAGVIQSPRHLIKEKRETATLKCYPIPRHDTVYWYQQGPGQDPQFLISFYEKMQSDKGSIPDRFSAQQFSDYHSELNMSSLELGDSALYFCASSPPQGPHPYEQYFGPGTRLTVT.